The 20 T cell receptor beta chains given below trace back to one sample, sequenced in a study of PD-1 blockade in classical Hodgkin lymphoma. Every patient was affected by relapse after autologous stem cell transplantation, while exposure to brentuximab vedotin was not uniform. Clones were sequenced by immunoSEQ multiplex PCR, and TCRdb holds only the in-frame ones, with some missing. The profile shows about 63,000 clones, 88% of them singletons. The sample consisted of peripheral blood mononuclear cells (PBMCs), taken before the second cycle of nivolumab. All receptors derive from a human donor with classical Hodgkin lymphoma.

The chain is built from TRBV6-6 and TRBJ2-1; 7 nucleotides align to TRBD1. The V gene's germline CDR1 is MNHNY and CDR2 SVGAGI (reference sequence). The CDR3 is made up of 14 amino acids. With 0 bases clipped from V and 8 bases from J, the junction kept 4 bases outside the gene matches. CDR3 sequence (DNA): TGTGCCAGCAGTTACTCGGGACAGAACTATGAGCAGTTCTTC. It encodes CASSYSGQNYEQFF.

The V and J genes are TRBV14 and TRBJ2-1; TRBD2 is a possible D gene (5 bases). Deletions cut 2 bases from V and 0 bases from J, with 14 bases between. The germline V gene encodes CDR1 SGHDN and CDR2 FVKESK. This CDR3 has 17 residues. For the CDR3, the DNA is TGTGCCAGCAGCCAATTCCCCCGAGGGAGCTCCTACAATGAGCAGTTCTTC. This codes for CASSQFPRGSSYNEQFF. Full variable domain (rest looked up from reference TRBV14 and TRBJ2-1): EAGVTQFPSHSVIEKGQTVTLRCDPISGHDNLYWYRRVMGKEIKFLLHFVKESKQDESGMPNNRFLAERTGGTYSTLKVQPAELEDSGVYFCASSQFPRGSSYNEQFFGPGTRLTVL.

The table lists this clone with a few counts. The chain links TRBV5-1 to TRBJ1-1; tentative D call: TRBD1 (5 bases). Looked up from germline, CDR1 is SGHRS and CDR2 is YFSETQ. V was trimmed by 2 bases and J by 3 bases, leaving 8 bases between them. There are 13 residues in the CDR3. The CDR3 here is CASSFVGDTEAFF. The CDR3 DNA is TGCGCCAGCAGCTTTGTAGGGGACACTGAAGCTTTCTTT.

The J gene is TRBJ1-2, the V gene TRBV2; a weak D match, TRBD1 (6 bases). Trimming removed 6 bases at V and 2 bases at J, with 16 bases between. The CDR3 totals 15 residues. Looked up from germline, CDR1 is SNHLY and CDR2 is FYNNEI. In DNA form, the CDR3 reads TGTGCCAGCAGAACCTCCGGACAGACAAACTATGGCTACACCTTC. This translates into CASRTSGQTNYGYTF.

The chain has TRBV5-1 and TRBJ2-7; D is uncertain. The V gene's germline CDR1 is SGHRS and CDR2 YFSETQ. V lost 4 bases, J lost 4 bases, and 6 bases lay in between. This CDR3 is built from 11 residues. DNA for the CDR3: TGCGCCAGCAGCCTGGAGTACGAGCAGTACTTC. Its translation: CASSLEYEQYF.

The J gene is TRBJ2-7, the V gene TRBV14; unclear D gene. V was cut by 1 base and J by 2 bases, with 6 bases left in between. The CDR3 runs to 13 residues. CDR1 is SGHDN and CDR2 is FVKESK in the germline V gene. The CDR3 DNA follows: TGTGCCAGCAGCCAAGGTCGCACCTACGAGCAGTACTTC. The encoded protein is CASSQGRTYEQYF.

This clone was seen a single time. This chain uses TRBV6-6 with TRBJ2-7; 9 nucleotides line up with TRBD1. The V gene end was trimmed by 6 bases and the J gene end by 4 bases; junction bases not matched to a gene: 4. This CDR3 spans 13 amino acids. Looked up from germline, CDR1 is MNHNY and CDR2 is SVGAGI (reference sequence). CDR3 region: CASRGDRVYEQYF. CDR3 in DNA: TGTGCCAGCAGGGGGGACAGGGTTTACGAGCAGTACTTC.

The chain combines TRBV6-1 with TRBJ2-1; 10 bases are a match to TRBD1. Germline CDR1 MNHNS, CDR2 SASEGT. With 3 bases clipped from V and 4 bases from J, the junction kept 6 bases outside the gene matches. This CDR3 is 16 amino acids long. The CDR3 reads CASSDAGTGVYNEQFF. DNA for the CDR3: TGTGCCAGCAGTGACGCCGGGACAGGGGTATACAATGAGCAGTTCTTC.

The V and J genes are TRBV5-1 and TRBJ2-1; D gene unclear. Trimming took off 5 bases at V and 0 bases at J, with 15 bases between the two ends. The CDR3 loop spans 16 amino acids. Germline assignment: CDR1 SGHRS and CDR2 YFSETQ. As DNA, the CDR3 is TGCGCCAGCAGACCTGTTGGGCCGACCTCCTACAATGAGCAGTTCTTC. As protein: CASRPVGPTSYNEQFF.

This clone was counted between two and nine times. This chain joins TRBV15 and TRBJ2-6; D may be TRBD1 (5 bases). Per germline, CDR1 LNHNV and CDR2 YYDKDF (reference sequence). Between the trimmed V and J ends, which lost 5 bases and 1 base, there was a span of 9 bases. This CDR3 is built from 15 residues. CDR3 amino acids: CATSARVSGANVLTF. CDR3 DNA sequence: TGTGCCACCAGCGCCAGGGTGTCTGGGGCCAACGTCCTGACTTTC.

The rearrangement links TRBV7-9 to TRBJ2-1; TRBD1 might be the D (5 bases). Germline loops: CDR1 SEHNR, CDR2 FQNEAQ (reference sequence). V was cut by 2 bases and J by 8 bases, with 7 bases left in between. The CDR3 consists of 12 residues. CDR3 region: CASSLIGDEQFF. The DNA of the CDR3 is TGTGCCAGCAGCTTAATAGGGGATGAGCAGTTCTTC.

The chain has TRBV6-5 and TRBJ2-7, with D tentatively TRBD1 or TRBD2 (5 bases each). Germline V gives CDR1 MNHEY, CDR2 SVGAGI. There are 15 residues in the CDR3. Trimming removed 5 bases from V and 2 bases from J, with 16 bases in between. The CDR3 coding sequence is TGTGCCAGCAGTCCGGGGCAGGACCCAACCTACGAGCAGTACTTC. The encoded protein is CASSPGQDPTYEQYF.

The CDR3 region has the DNA TGTGCCAGCAGTGACCGCGACAGGGATGGCTACACCTTC. It is translated as CASSDRDRDGYTF. The J gene is TRBJ1-2, the V gene TRBV6-6, with 7 bases matching TRBD1. The CDR3 sequence is 13 residues long. J was trimmed by 6 bases and V by 5 bases; bases with no gene match: 6. Germline V gene lookup returns CDR1 MNHNY and CDR2 SVGAGI (reference sequence).

The chain carries TRBV6-6 and TRBJ2-7; 7 bases map to TRBD1. Germline CDR1 reads MNHNY; CDR2 reads SVGAGI (reference sequence). The CDR3 length is 16 residues. J gave up 3 bases and V 6 bases, and 14 bases lay outside the gene matches. The CDR3 here is CASSRGKGQQIYEQYF. CDR3 bases: TGTGCCAGCAGCCGAGGAAAGGGACAGCAAATCTACGAGCAGTACTTC.

The V gene is TRBV10-2, the J gene TRBJ2-7, with 12 bases matching TRBD1. Germline loops: CDR1 WSHSY, CDR2 SAAADI. This CDR3 contains 14 residues. V dropped 7 bases and J dropped 5; count of bases not matched to a gene: 6. Written as DNA, the CDR3 is TGCGCCAGCAACCCGGGACAGGGGGCAAACGAGCAGTACTTC. It encodes CASNPGQGANEQYF.

V gene TRBV9 combines with J gene TRBJ1-4; D not certain. Germline V gene lookup returns CDR1 SGDLS and CDR2 YYNGEE. V was shortened by 0 bases and J by 8 bases, with 14 bases between the two germline ends. The CDR3 has 15 amino acids. The CDR3 reads CASSVAAGRAEKLFF. CDR3 DNA: TGTGCCAGCAGCGTAGCGGCAGGCCGGGCCGAAAAACTGTTTTTT. The full variable domain, in which reference TRBV9 and TRBJ1-4 provide the parts outside the CDR3, is DSGVTQTPKHLITATGQRVTLRCSPRSGDLSVYWYQQSLDQGLQFLIQYYNGEERAKGNILERFSAQQFPDLHSELNLSSLELGDSALYFCASSVAAGRAEKLFFGSGTQLSVL.

As to this clone: The junction departs from the called germline gene at one end, perhaps through a read error. The chain combines TRBV7-6 with TRBJ1-1; D call uncertain. Per the germline V gene, CDR1 is SGHVS and CDR2 is FNYEAQ. CDR3 length equals 12 residues. The CDR3 DNA reads as TGTGCCAGCAGCCACCTAAACACTGAAGCTTCCTTT. Its protein product is CASSHLNTEASF.

The chain uses TRBV14 and TRBJ1-2; a possible D gene is TRBD1 (5 bases). Trimming left V 4 bases short and J 3 bases short, with 21 bases between. Germline V gene data show CDR1 as SGHDN and CDR2 as FVKESK. The CDR3 has 17 residues. The CDR3 coding sequence is TGTGCCAGCAGCCCCCCTCTGGGGGTTTCCCCCTACTATGGCTACACCTTC. Encoded protein: CASSPPLGVSPYYGYTF.

The chain joins TRBV11-2 to TRBJ2-5; D uncertain. The DNA end lines up better with TRBJ2-7; the J call may be wrong. Germline loops: CDR1 SGHAT, CDR2 FQNNGV. This CDR3 is 14 amino acids long. As DNA, the CDR3 is TGTGCCAGCAGCTCCGTCCGGACGACCTACGAGCAGTACTTC. This gives the protein CASSSVRTTYEQYF.

The chain is built from TRBV29-1 and TRBJ2-1, with D unclear. Germline V gene sequence: CDR1 SQVTM, CDR2 ANQGSEA. The CDR3 totals 16 residues. Trimming cost V 3 bases and J 0 bases, with 15 bases left between them. The CDR3 spells CSVDADSASSYNEQFF. In DNA, the CDR3 is TGCAGCGTTGACGCCGATTCCGCAAGCTCCTACAATGAGCAGTTCTTC.